Following are 31 T cell receptor beta chains from one sample sequenced in a study of Graves' ophthalmopathy and Graves' hyperthyroidism. The authors amplified TCR beta CDR3 regions from RNA transcripts. The authors performed first-round RT-PCR with HTBI primers and then a second-round multiplex PCR. From the multiplex PCR reads, TCRdb called clonotypes with MiXCR, one entry per CDR3 protein. The table lists under 350,000 distinct CDR3 sequences, 15% to 20% of them singletons. The specimen was peripheral blood. These receptors originate from an adult man with Graves' ophthalmopathy.

This clonotype was detected many times. The V gene is TRBV19, the J gene TRBJ2-7, with a possible D match to TRBD2 (5 bases). From germline, CDR1 is LNHDA and CDR2 SQIVND (reference sequence). V lost 4 bases, J lost 5 bases, and 12 bases lay in between. The CDR3 spans 13 residues. CDR3 protein: CASSTRRIDEQYF. CDR3 coding DNA: TGTGCCAGTAGTACCAGGAGGATCGACGAGCAGTACTTC.

In this sample, this clonotype turned up many times. The genes are TRBV6-2 or TRBV6-3 and TRBJ1-1; D call uncertain. This CDR3 has 12 amino acids. The germline V gene has CDR1 MNHEY and CDR2 SVGEGT. The V gene lost 2 bases and the J gene lost 9 bases, with 10 bases spanning the gap. The CDR3, as DNA: TGTGCCAGCAGTTACGATCCTCGCCAAGCTTTCTTT. This encodes CASSYDPRQAFF.

This clonotype has ten or more counts. This chain uses TRBV7-2 with TRBJ2-5; 10 nucleotides line up with TRBD2. The V gene's germline CDR1 is SGHTA and CDR2 FQGNSA. The J segment lost 2 bases and the V segment lost 3 bases, leaving 6 bases of the junction unmatched. The CDR3 runs 16 residues. The CDR3 sequence is CASSFSGGAWQETQYF. The CDR3 nucleotides are TGTGCCAGCAGCTTCAGCGGGGGGGCTTGGCAAGAGACCCAGTACTTC.

For this clonotype: This sequence may be a read error, since a much larger clone differs from it by one base. J is TRBJ2-7 and V is TRBV7-9; 11 bases map to TRBD2. Germline V gene sequence: CDR1 SEHNR, CDR2 FQNEAQ (reference sequence). The CDR3 runs 15 residues. Losses at the gene ends were 5 bases for V and 4 bases for J; bases not matched to a gene: 7. CDR3 protein: CASSPIVAGGYEQYF. CDR3 nucleotide sequence: TGTGCCAGCAGCCCAATAGTAGCGGGAGGGTACGAGCAGTACTTC.

This clonotype was counted many times. As DNA, the CDR3 is TGCAGTGCTCCTCAGACATACCAAGAGACCCAGTACTTC. It encodes CSAPQTYQETQYF. The rearrangement uses TRBV20-1 and TRBJ2-5; D is uncertain. V lost 5 bases to trimming and J lost 0 bases, with 10 bases between them. CDR3 size: 13 residues. Germline CDR1 is DFQATT and CDR2 is SNEGSKA (reference sequence).

The table lists this clonotype with many counts. V usage is TRBV6-2 or TRBV6-3 and J usage is TRBJ1-2, with 7 bases fitting TRBD1. CDR1 is MNHEY, CDR2 SVGEGT, per germline. Germline trimming cut 7 bases from V and 4 bases from J; bases unmatched to any gene: 6. The length of the CDR3 is 13 residues. CDR3 region: CASMTGYGYGYTF. The CDR3 DNA sequence: TGTGCCAGCATGACAGGGTATGGCTATGGCTACACCTTC.

This clonotype has at least ten counts. V is TRBV12-3 or TRBV12-4 and J is TRBJ2-7; D is possibly TRBD1 (6 bases). V gave up 1 base and J gave up 5 bases, with 9 bases separating them. The CDR3 covers 13 residues. CDR3 sequence reads: CASSLVGANEQYF. In DNA, the CDR3 is TGTGCCAGCAGTTTAGTGGGGGCCAACGAGCAGTACTTC.

The chain couples TRBV27 to TRBJ2-5; no reliable D call. Trimming took 6 bases from V and 0 from J, leaving 14 bases between them. The CDR3 runs to 15 residues. Germline values: CDR1 MNHEY, CDR2 SMNVEV (reference sequence). This CDR3 is CASSVSGADQETQYF. The CDR3 DNA follows: TGTGCCAGCAGCGTCTCCGGTGCAGACCAAGAGACCCAGTACTTC.

This clonotype was seen ten or more times. V and J are TRBV6-1 and TRBJ2-5; TRBD2 agrees at 12 bases. Germline V CDR1 and CDR2: MNHNS, SASEGT. V shed 6 bases and J 4 bases; nucleotides not matched to a gene: 6. This CDR3 is built from 15 residues. The CDR3 spells CASRRLAGVAETQYF. The CDR3 DNA reads as TGTGCCAGCAGGAGACTAGCGGGAGTTGCAGAGACCCAGTACTTC.

This clonotype was counted ten times or more. V and J are TRBV2 and TRBJ2-7; tentatively, D is TRBD2 (5 bases). Deletions cut 7 bases from V and 3 bases from J, with 10 bases between. This CDR3 has 12 residues. Germline V gene lookup returns CDR1 SNHLY and CDR2 FYNNEI. CDR3 loop: CASKWSGYEQYF. The CDR3 DNA is TGTGCCAGCAAGTGGAGCGGCTACGAGCAGTACTTC.

This clonotype was picked up many times. The V gene is TRBV12-3 or TRBV12-4, the J gene TRBJ1-1, with a weak D call TRBD1 (6 bases). The CDR3 is made up of 12 amino acids. The V and J ends lost 5 bases and 7 bases respectively, with 11 bases between them. The CDR3 nucleotides are TGTGCCAGCAGTCAACACAGGGTTGAAGCTTTCTTT. This codes for CASSQHRVEAFF.

This clonotype was counted many times. The rearrangement links TRBV20-1 to TRBJ2-5, with TRBD1 identical over 11 bases. After removal of 6 bases from V and 4 bases from J, the junction contained 4 bases not matched to a gene. Germline lookup yields CDR1 DFQATT and CDR2 SNEGSKA (reference sequence). The CDR3 sequence is 13 residues long. In DNA form, the CDR3 reads TGCAGTGCCAGGACAGGGGGCAGAGAGACCCAGTACTTC. It codes for CSARTGGRETQYF.

This clonotype came up many times. The genes are TRBV6-5 and TRBJ1-6; TRBD1 aligns across 7 bases. The trim removed 5 bases at V and 5 bases at J, leaving 6 bases unmatched. CDR3 length equals 15 residues. Germline CDR1 and CDR2: MNHEY and SVGAGI. The CDR3 protein is CASSPRQGHNSPLHF. Written as DNA, the CDR3 is TGTGCCAGCAGTCCCCGACAGGGACATAATTCACCCCTCCACTTT.

The table lists this clonotype with many counts. The chain links TRBV12-3 or TRBV12-4 to TRBJ1-5; D gene unclear. CDR3 length: 13 amino acids. V shed 5 bases and J shed 0 bases, with 5 bases lying between them. CDR3 sequence (DNA): TGTGCCAGCAGTGACAATAGCAATCAGCCCCAGCATTTT. Its protein is CASSDNSNQPQHF.

This clonotype was observed at least ten times. A much larger clone is a single base away; this may be a read error. The chain is built from TRBV6-1 and TRBJ1-5; the D gene is possibly TRBD1 (5 bases). Trimming removed 8 bases at V and 10 bases at J, with 15 bases between. Germline V gene lookup returns CDR1 MNHNS and CDR2 SASEGT. The CDR3 extends over 12 amino acids. CDR3 bases: TGTGCCAGCCGGGACGCCACTTATCCCCAGCATTTT. As protein: CASRDATYPQHF.

This clonotype occurred many times. V usage is TRBV30 and J usage is TRBJ1-2; D is uncertain. The CDR3 has 12 residues. CDR1 is GTSNPN, CDR2 SVGIG, per germline (reference sequence). Trimming cost V 8 bases and J 0 bases, with 10 bases left between them. The CDR3 DNA follows: TGTGCCCGGACTGGGACTAACTATGGCTACACCTTC. Translating it yields CARTGTNYGYTF.

The chain links TRBV7-2 to TRBJ2-7; the D is unclear. The V gene's germline CDR1 is SGHTA and CDR2 FQGNSA. The CDR3 has 14 amino acids. Trimming took off 5 bases at V and 0 bases at J, with 11 bases between the two ends. CDR3 coding DNA: TGTGCCAGCAGCCCCCCCTCGGTCTCCTACGAGCAGTACTTC. The encoded protein is CASSPPSVSYEQYF. The complete variable domain, with remaining parts taken from reference TRBV7-2 and TRBJ2-7, reads GAGVSQSPSNKVTEKGKDVELRCDPISGHTALYWYRQSLGQGLEFLIYFQGNSAPDKSGLPSDRFSAERTGGSVSTLTIQRTQQEDSAVYLCASSPPSVSYEQYFGPGTRLTVT.

This clonotype was seen ten or more times. The CDR3 nucleotides are TGCAGTGCTAGAGAAACAGGATACGAGCAGTACTTC. It translates to CSARETGYEQYF. The rearrangement links TRBV20-1 to TRBJ2-7; the D gene is possibly TRBD1 (5 bases). Trimming removed 0 bases from V and 4 bases from J, with 7 bases in between. The germline CDR1 and CDR2 sequences are DFQATT and SNEGSKA (reference sequence). The length of the CDR3 is 12 residues.

Ten or more counts support this clonotype. V usage is TRBV6-5 and J usage is TRBJ1-5; TRBD1 might be the D (6 bases). The CDR3 is made up of 14 amino acids. Germline V lookup: CDR1 MNHEY, CDR2 SVGAGI. V was trimmed by 5 bases and J by 6 bases, leaving 14 bases between them. The CDR3 bases are TGTGCCAGCAGTACTGGGGGCACGGGTCAGCCCCAGCATTTT. Its protein is CASSTGGTGQPQHF.

This clonotype was observed many times. This chain uses TRBV28 with TRBJ1-3; 10 bases match TRBD1. The CDR3 runs 21 residues. Unmatched junction bases numbered 19, after V lost 5 bases and J lost 0 bases. The V gene's germline CDR1 is MDHEN and CDR2 SYDVKM. This chain's CDR3 is CASSPSGGTGALRGSGNTIYF. CDR3 nucleotide sequence: TGTGCCAGCAGTCCCTCAGGGGGGACAGGGGCCCTCCGCGGCTCTGGAAACACCATATATTTT. Filled out from reference TRBV28 and TRBJ1-3, the complete variable domain reads DVKVTQSSRYLVKRTGEKVFLECVQDMDHENMFWYRQDPGLGLRLIYFSYDVKMKEKGDIPEGYSVSREKKERFSLILESASTNQTSMYLCASSPSGGTGALRGSGNTIYFGEGSWLTVV.

This clonotype was observed many times. The V and J genes are TRBV6-1 and TRBJ2-5; TRBD1 is a possible D gene (5 bases). The CDR3 consists of 13 residues. Trimming took off 2 bases at V and 4 bases at J, with 8 bases between the two ends. CDR1 and CDR2 from the germline V gene are MNHNS and SASEGT. The CDR3 here is CASSELGVETQYF. The CDR3 DNA sequence: TGTGCCAGCAGTGAATTAGGGGTAGAGACCCAGTACTTC.

This clonotype was seen at least ten times. The V gene is TRBV12-3 or TRBV12-4, the J gene TRBJ1-1; perhaps TRBD1 as D (6 bases). CDR3 size: 15 residues. With 3 bases removed from V and 6 bases from J, the gap between germline ends came to 17 bases. CDR3 sequence (DNA): TGTGCCAGCAGTTTTGGGGGGGCGGGGATACCTGAAGCTTTCTTT. Protein product: CASSFGGAGIPEAFF.

This clonotype was recorded many times. The chain employs TRBV12-3 or TRBV12-4 and TRBJ1-3; no reliable D call. The V end lost 8 bases, the J end lost 5 bases, and 13 bases lay between the germline ends. This CDR3 comprises 13 residues. CDR3 bases: TGTGCCAGCGGAGACGCAGCGCGAAACACCATATATTTT. Amino acids: CASGDAARNTIYF.

This clonotype has ten or more counts. This chain links TRBV6-1 with TRBJ2-5; D is possibly TRBD2 (5 bases). CDR3 length equals 12 residues. Trimming pared 8 bases from V and 0 bases from J, leaving 7 bases between. In germline, CDR1 is MNHNS, CDR2 SASEGT. The DNA for the CDR3 is TGTGCCAGCGGCGGGCACCAAGAGACCCAGTACTTC. Translated, it gives CASGGHQETQYF.

This clonotype appeared a single time. The junction differs from germline at one of its ends, possibly a read error. The chain carries TRBV7-2 and TRBJ2-5, with TRBD1 as a possible D gene (6 bases). The CDR3 loop spans 13 amino acids. The germline CDR1 and CDR2 sequences are SGHTA and FQGNSA. For the CDR3, the DNA is TGTGCCAGGGGAAGGGACACCCAAGAGACTCAGTACTTC. Amino acids: CARGRDTQETQYF.

This clonotype has at least ten counts. The chain links TRBV6-2 or TRBV6-3 to TRBJ2-7, with a weak D call TRBD2 (5 bases). Germline lookup yields CDR1 MNHEY and CDR2 SVGEGT. CDR3 length: 15 residues. Trimming pared 2 bases from V and 5 bases from J, leaving 16 bases between. CDR3 amino acids: CASSYTLTGSHEQYF. CDR3 DNA: TGTGCCAGCAGTTACACTTTAACGGGATCGCACGAGCAGTACTTC.

This clonotype showed up many times. V usage is TRBV27 and J usage is TRBJ2-7; the D gene is possibly TRBD2 (5 bases). The germline gives CDR1 MNHEY, CDR2 SMNVEV (reference sequence). V was cut by 5 bases and J by 0 bases, with 17 bases left in between. The CDR3 contains 16 residues. CDR3 nucleotide sequence: TGTGCCAGCAGTAAGTTGGCTAGAGGGCTCTCCTACGAGCAGTACTTC. This sequence encodes CASSKLARGLSYEQYF.

This clonotype has just a few counts. CDR3 nucleotides: TGTGCCAGCTCACCACCGCCGTGGACCGGGGAGCTGTTTTTT. Protein sequence: CASSPPPWTGELFF. The V gene is TRBV18, the J gene TRBJ2-2, with D unresolved. Germline V lookup: CDR1 KGHSH, CDR2 LQKENI. Trimming shortened V by 0 bases and J by 5 bases, and 7 bases separated the two germline ends. CDR3 length: 14 residues.

This clonotype was counted ten times or more. This sequence joins TRBV20-1 and TRBJ1-1; a possible D gene is TRBD1 (6 bases). V lost 0 bases and J 1 base, leaving 12 bases between the germline ends. Germline lookup yields CDR1 DFQATT and CDR2 SNEGSKA (reference sequence). The CDR3 totals 15 residues. The chain's CDR3 is CSARDPRGTNTEAFF. CDR3 coding DNA: TGCAGTGCTAGAGATCCGAGGGGGACGAACACTGAAGCTTTCTTT.

In this sample, this clonotype turned up many times. The V call is TRBV29-1, the J call TRBJ2-7; 12 bases align to TRBD2. There are 13 residues in the CDR3. The J segment lost 2 bases and the V segment lost 7 bases, leaving 3 bases of the junction unmatched. Germline V CDR1 and CDR2: SQVTM, ANQGSEA. DNA of the CDR3: TGCAGCGCAAGACTAGCGGGGGCCTACGAGCAGTACTTC. It is translated as CSARLAGAYEQYF.

This clonotype has a count of ten or more. The chain couples TRBV5-1 to TRBJ2-5; 10 nucleotides agree with TRBD2. V shed 5 bases, J shed 6 bases, and the junction held 7 bases outside the gene matches. CDR1 is SGHRS and CDR2 is YFSETQ in the germline V gene. The CDR3 is 14 residues long. The CDR3 DNA sequence: TGCGCCAGCAGACTAGCGGGGTTGCAACAGACCCAGTACTTC. Its translation is CASRLAGLQQTQYF.